The 22 T cell receptor beta chains below come from one sample, sequenced in a study of T cell responses to AZD1222 COVID-19 vaccine. Sequencing used immunoSEQ multiplex PCR; TCRdb keeps in-frame clones, though not all of them. Among some 130,000 clones listed, around 90% were seen once. Specimen: peripheral blood, collected on day 0 of AZD1222 vaccination. Receptors were obtained from an adult in good health.

The CDR3 region is CASRKGQADQPQHF. CDR3 nucleotide sequence: TGTGCCAGTCGAAAAGGACAGGCCGATCAGCCCCAGCATTTT. The chain carries TRBV19 and TRBJ1-5; the match to TRBD1 covers 7 bases. This CDR3 region has 14 residues. V shed 8 bases, J shed 5 bases, and the junction held 9 bases outside the gene matches. The germline gives CDR1 LNHDA, CDR2 SQIVND (reference sequence).

This rearrangement joins TRBV28 to TRBJ1-2, with 7 bases aligning to TRBD1. CDR1 MDHEN and CDR2 SYDVKM come from the germline V gene. Unmatched junction bases numbered 5, after V lost 3 bases and J lost 4 bases. This CDR3 has 14 amino acids. CDR3 in amino acids: CASSFRGTVYGYTF. Here the CDR3 DNA reads TGTGCCAGCAGTTTCCGTGGGACAGTCTATGGCTACACCTTC.

This clone showed up just a few times. The V call is TRBV2, the J call TRBJ2-3; D is ambiguous. With 7 bases removed from V and 6 bases from J, the gap between germline ends came to 11 bases. The CDR3 runs to 12 residues. Germline-derived CDR1 and CDR2 are SNHLY and FYNNEI. Here the CDR3 reads CASKTTKDTQYF. DNA for the CDR3: TGTGCCAGCAAAACCACGAAGGATACGCAGTATTTT.

The chain employs TRBV4-1 and TRBJ1-5; D remains unclear. There are 14 residues in the CDR3. The V and J ends lost 0 bases and 3 bases respectively, with 6 bases between them. Germline V gene lookup returns CDR1 MGHRA and CDR2 YSYEKL. The CDR3 spells CASSQDWDNQPQHF. The CDR3 region has the DNA TGCGCCAGCAGCCAAGATTGGGACAATCAGCCCCAGCATTTT.

CDR3 sequence reads: CASSLVVGRGKKNTEAFF. The CDR3 DNA sequence: TGTGCCAGCAGCTTAGTAGTAGGGAGGGGTAAAAAGAACACTGAAGCTTTCTTT. The chain carries TRBV7-9 and TRBJ1-1, with a possible D match to TRBD1 (5 bases). Per the germline V gene, CDR1 is SEHNR and CDR2 is FQNEAQ (reference sequence). V shed 1 base and J shed 1 base, with 19 bases lying between them. The length of the CDR3 is 18 residues.

The chain links TRBV12-3 or TRBV12-4 to TRBJ1-1; D remains unclear. The CDR3 consists of 12 residues. Trimming removed 4 bases from V and 6 bases from J, with 9 bases in between. For the CDR3, the DNA is TGTGCCAGCAGTTGGGGTGTCGCTGAAGCTTTCTTT. Translating it yields CASSWGVAEAFF.

This chain links TRBV6-2 or TRBV6-3 with TRBJ1-2, with D possibly TRBD1 on 5 matching bases. Trimming left V 0 bases short and J 6 bases short, with 14 bases between. Germline V CDR1 and CDR2: MNHEY, SVGEGT. There are 15 residues in the CDR3. CDR3 DNA sequence: TGTGCCAGCAGTTACTCTATCCGGGGGACGGATGGCTACACCTTC. Encoded protein: CASSYSIRGTDGYTF.

The chain links TRBV11-3 to TRBJ2-2, with 9 bases matching TRBD1. The CDR3 covers 15 residues. With V trimmed by 4 bases and J by 9 bases, 9 bases remained unmatched. Germline loops: CDR1 SGHNT, CDR2 YENEEA. CDR3 protein: CASSSPGDRDRELFF. CDR3 DNA: TGTGCCAGCAGCTCCCCCGGGGACAGGGATAGGGAGCTGTTTTTT.

The CDR3 loop is CASSPGLAGVYEQYF. CDR3 coding DNA: TGCGCCAGCAGCCCGGGACTAGCGGGAGTCTACGAGCAGTACTTC. This rearrangement joins TRBV5-1 to TRBJ2-7; 14 bases line up with TRBD2. V shed 4 bases and J 3 bases; nucleotides not matched to a gene: 3. CDR1 and CDR2 from the germline V gene are SGHRS and YFSETQ. CDR3 length equals 15 residues.

The chain employs TRBV11-2 and TRBJ2-7; D is perhaps TRBD2 (6 bases). The CDR3 is 17 residues long. V lost 3 bases and J 0 bases, leaving 18 bases between the germline ends. Germline V gene data show CDR1 as SGHAT and CDR2 as FQNNGV. Written as DNA, the CDR3 is TGTGCCAGCAGCTTTACGGGAGTACCGACAAGCTCCTACGAGCAGTACTTC. Amino acid sequence: CASSFTGVPTSSYEQYF.

The rearrangement uses TRBV6-5 and TRBJ1-3; no definite D call. Looked up from germline, CDR1 is MNHEY and CDR2 is SVGAGI. V gave up 7 bases and J gave up 1 base, with 11 bases separating them. The CDR3 has 14 residues. For the CDR3, the DNA is TGTGCCAGCACCGACTGGGCGTCTGGAAACACCATATATTTT. Its protein is CASTDWASGNTIYF.

CDR3 in amino acids: CASSLAGFDGETQYF. CDR3 nucleotide sequence: TGTGCCAGCAGCTTAGCGGGCTTTGATGGGGAGACCCAGTACTTC. The V gene is TRBV7-2, the J gene TRBJ2-5; D gene ambiguous. The V end lost 0 bases, the J end lost 5 bases, and 13 bases lay between the germline ends. CDR1 is SGHTA and CDR2 is FQGNSA in the germline V gene. This CDR3 comprises 15 residues.

V is TRBV24-1 and J is TRBJ2-3; D is unresolved. The V gene lost 3 bases and the J gene lost 4 bases, with 10 bases spanning the gap. The CDR3 consists of 14 residues. CDR1 is KGHDR, CDR2 SFDVKD, per germline. The CDR3 protein is CATSDPHQADTQYF. CDR3 nucleotides: TGTGCCACCAGTGATCCCCACCAGGCAGATACGCAGTATTTT.

The rearrangement uses TRBV28 and TRBJ1-4; 8 bases are a match to TRBD1. This CDR3 contains 15 residues. Trimming took 4 bases from V and 5 from J; bases not matched to a gene: 6. Germline values: CDR1 MDHEN, CDR2 SYDVKM. The CDR3 protein is CASSSRQGPNEKLFF. The CDR3 DNA follows: TGTGCCAGCAGTTCCCGACAGGGGCCGAATGAAAAACTGTTTTTT.

The J gene is TRBJ1-1, the V gene TRBV6-5, with a weak D call TRBD1 (5 bases). Deletions cut 2 bases from V and 4 bases from J, with 17 bases between. Germline CDR1 is MNHEY and CDR2 is SVGAGI. The CDR3 covers 16 residues. The CDR3 nucleotides are TGTGCCAGCAGTTACGGGCGGGGAAAGGGGAGCACTGAAGCTTTCTTT. Protein: CASSYGRGKGSTEAFF.

This rearrangement joins TRBV11-2 to TRBJ1-6; 7 bases match TRBD1. Germline V gives CDR1 SGHAT, CDR2 FQNNGV. There are 16 residues in the CDR3. Germline trimming cut 3 bases from V and 8 bases from J; bases unmatched to any gene: 10. CDR3: CASSFRGGAWDSPLHF. The CDR3 DNA reads as TGTGCCAGCAGCTTTCGAGGGGGCGCCTGGGATTCACCCCTCCACTTT. The full variable domain, completed using reference TRBV11-2 and TRBJ1-6, is EAGVAQSPRYKIIEKRQSVAFWCNPISGHATLYWYQQILGQGPKLLIQFQNNGVVDDSQLPKDRFSAERLKGVDSTLKIQPAKLEDSAVYLCASSFRGGAWDSPLHFGNGTRLTVT.

This rearrangement joins TRBV5-4 to TRBJ2-3; D call uncertain. Trimming removed 0 bases at V and 5 bases at J, with 13 bases between. The germline CDR1 and CDR2 sequences are SGHNT and YYREEE (reference sequence). The CDR3 sequence is 15 residues long. The CDR3 DNA reads TGTGCCAGCAGCTTGGTCTCGGCTAGGGAAGATACGCAGTATTTT. Its translation: CASSLVSAREDTQYF.

V and J are TRBV7-8 and TRBJ1-2, with D unresolved. Germline V gene data show CDR1 as SGHVS and CDR2 as FQNEAQ. The V and J ends lost 1 base and 0 bases respectively, with 15 bases between them. The CDR3 is 17 amino acids. The CDR3 loop reads CASSLVLMFTPNYGYTF. CDR3 sequence (DNA): TGTGCCAGCAGCTTAGTATTAATGTTTACACCTAACTATGGCTACACCTTC. Full variable domain (rest looked up from reference TRBV7-8 and TRBJ1-2): GAGVSQSPRYKVAKRGQDVALRCDPISGHVSLFWYQQALGQGPEFLTYFQNEAQLDKSGLPSDRFFAERPEGSVSTLKIQRTQQEDSAVYLCASSLVLMFTPNYGYTFGSGTRLTVV.

The gene calls are TRBV3-1 (or the pseudogene TRBV3-2) and TRBJ1-1; D possibly corresponds to TRBD1 (5 bases). The CDR3 contains 17 residues. Germline V gene data show CDR1 as LGHDT and CDR2 as YNNKEL (reference sequence). V lost 0 bases and J lost 1, with 15 bases in between. DNA of the CDR3: TGTGCCAGCAGCCAAGATCTTCGGGGGGGTTGGAACACTGAAGCTTTCTTT. Protein product: CASSQDLRGGWNTEAFF.

The chain employs TRBV11-2 and TRBJ2-1; 7 bases line up with TRBD2. Germline CDR1 SGHAT, CDR2 FQNNGV. The CDR3 runs 17 residues. V shed 2 bases, J shed 7 bases, and the junction held 14 bases outside the gene matches. CDR3 protein: CASSLTRGVGVGNEQFF. DNA for the CDR3: TGTGCCAGCAGCTTAACTCGGGGGGTCGGGGTAGGTAATGAGCAGTTCTTC. The whole variable domain, filled in from reference TRBV11-2 and TRBJ2-1, reads EAGVAQSPRYKIIEKRQSVAFWCNPISGHATLYWYQQILGQGPKLLIQFQNNGVVDDSQLPKDRFSAERLKGVDSTLKIQPAKLEDSAVYLCASSLTRGVGVGNEQFFGPGTRLTVL.

The gene calls are TRBV6-5 and TRBJ1-2, with 9 positions matching TRBD1. This CDR3 has 16 amino acids. Germline assignment: CDR1 MNHEY and CDR2 SVGAGI. Germline trimming cut 0 bases from V and 5 bases from J; bases unmatched to any gene: 7. CDR3 nucleotide sequence: TGTGCCAGCAGTTACTCGTGGGACAGGGTTTATTATGGCTACACCTTC. Translation gives CASSYSWDRVYYGYTF.

The J gene is TRBJ1-5, the V gene TRBV5-1; no definite D call. The V end was cut by 0 bases, the J end by 3 bases, with 10 bases between. Per germline, CDR1 SGHRS and CDR2 YFSETQ. This CDR3 spans 15 amino acids. The CDR3 region is CASSLGQDFNQPQHF. The CDR3 DNA follows: TGCGCCAGCAGCTTGGGGCAGGATTTCAATCAGCCCCAGCATTTT.